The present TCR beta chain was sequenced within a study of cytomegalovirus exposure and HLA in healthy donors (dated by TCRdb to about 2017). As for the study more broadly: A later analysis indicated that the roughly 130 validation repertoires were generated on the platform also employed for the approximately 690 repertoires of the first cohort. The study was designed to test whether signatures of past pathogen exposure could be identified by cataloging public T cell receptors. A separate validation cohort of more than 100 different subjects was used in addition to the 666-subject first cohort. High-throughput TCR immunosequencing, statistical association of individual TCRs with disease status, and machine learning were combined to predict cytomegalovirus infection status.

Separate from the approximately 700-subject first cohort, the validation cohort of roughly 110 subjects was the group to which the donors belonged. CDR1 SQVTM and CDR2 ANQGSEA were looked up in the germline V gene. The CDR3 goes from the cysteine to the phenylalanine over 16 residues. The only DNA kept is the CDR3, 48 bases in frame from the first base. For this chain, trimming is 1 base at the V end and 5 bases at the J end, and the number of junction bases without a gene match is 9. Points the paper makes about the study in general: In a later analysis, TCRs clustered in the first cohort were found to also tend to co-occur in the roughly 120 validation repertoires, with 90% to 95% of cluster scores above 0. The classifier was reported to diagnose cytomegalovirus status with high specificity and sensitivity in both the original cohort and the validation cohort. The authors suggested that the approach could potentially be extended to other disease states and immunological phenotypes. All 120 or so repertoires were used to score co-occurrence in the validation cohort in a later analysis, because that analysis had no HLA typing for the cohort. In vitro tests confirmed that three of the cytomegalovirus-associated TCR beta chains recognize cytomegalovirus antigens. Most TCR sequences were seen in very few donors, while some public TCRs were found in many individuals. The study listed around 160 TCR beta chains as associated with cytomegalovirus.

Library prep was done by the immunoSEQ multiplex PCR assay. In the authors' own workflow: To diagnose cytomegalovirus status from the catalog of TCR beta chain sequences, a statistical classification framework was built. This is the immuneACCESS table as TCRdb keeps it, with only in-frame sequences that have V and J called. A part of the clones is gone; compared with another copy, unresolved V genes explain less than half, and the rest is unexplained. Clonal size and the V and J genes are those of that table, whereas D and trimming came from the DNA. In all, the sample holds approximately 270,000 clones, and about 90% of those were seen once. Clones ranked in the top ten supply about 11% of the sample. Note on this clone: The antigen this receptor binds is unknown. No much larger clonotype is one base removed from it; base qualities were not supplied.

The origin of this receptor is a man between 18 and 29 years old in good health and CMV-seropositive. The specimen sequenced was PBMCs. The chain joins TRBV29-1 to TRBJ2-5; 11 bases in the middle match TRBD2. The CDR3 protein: CSVEGPLAGELETQYF. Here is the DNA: TGCAGCGTTGAAGGCCCACTAGCGGGAGAGTTGGAGACCCAGTACTTC.